This TCR beta chain was recorded in a study of blood T cell repertoires in COVID-19. Study details: Donors in the United States, Italy and Spain gave samples during acute or convalescent COVID-19. T cells, B-cell-depleted T cells, or PBMCs supplied cDNA or gDNA.

How the authors handled the data: Scientists estimated how many nucleated cells there were by amplifying reference gene primers. The method was immunoSEQ multiplex PCR; TCRdb's version includes in-frame clones alone and lacks a portion of them. V, J and clone size reflect that table, while D and trimming were determined from the DNA. The data hold a few hundred thousand clones, with around nine tenths observed a single time. This clone has only one observation. It was during active infection that Seattle patients were enrolled and then longitudinally followed. Between the trimmed V and J ends, which lost 0 bases and 4 bases, there was a span of 10 bases. Germline CDR1 reads MGHRA; CDR2 reads YSYEKL. The length of the CDR3 is 15 residues.

Sequenced material: peripheral blood. The gene calls are TRBV4-1 and TRBJ1-5, with a weak D call TRBD1 (5 bases). The TCR sequence derives from an older woman with COVID-19, enrolled during active disease. The CDR3 bases are TGCGCCAGCAGCCAAGATCAGGGCAGGAATCAGCCCCAGCATTTT. It specifies CASSQDQGRNQPQHF.